Here is one TCR beta chain with its context. The record originates from a study of blood T cell repertoires in COVID-19. At the level of the study: The United States, Italy and Spain provided the acute and convalescent COVID-19 samples.

V lost 5 bases, J lost 8 bases, and 10 bases stayed unmatched. This CDR3 contains 14 residues. Germline assignment: CDR1 SGHTA and CDR2 FQGNSA. Original analysis: The authors estimated nucleated cell counts from reference gene primer amplification. Here immunoSEQ multiplex PCR was the method, and the copy in TCRdb shows in-frame clones only, minus some. The V and J calls and clone size come from that table; D and trimming were worked out from the DNA. This sample yields roughly 110,000 clones, of which roughly 76% are seen a single time; roughly a tenth belongs to the top ten. Sequencing was performed on peripheral blood. This clonotype originated in a human donor in a cohort sampled during active COVID-19. The chain joins TRBV7-2 to TRBJ2-3, with TRBD2 identical over 7 bases. CDR3 residues: CASSPTSGVVTQYF. CDR3 nucleotides: TGTGCCAGCAGCCCAACCAGCGGGGTGGTTACGCAGTATTTT.